This TCR beta chain was sequenced during a study of T cell responses to AZD1222 COVID-19 vaccine. CDR3 length: 16 amino acids. As for this clone: Its target is not known.

Study-wide points: Just six AZD1222 recipients were seropositive at baseline. Spike-specific TCR breadth and depth grew following two AZD1222 doses. Clonal diversity was possibly underestimated; the donors were predominantly white British and more often female.

Sequencing was performed with immunoSEQ multiplex PCR; in TCRdb, only in-frame clones are kept and a portion is missing. The sample has under 25,000 clones, 84% seen once; the top ten hold more than 15%. The TCR sequence derives from an adult who received the AZD1222 COVID-19 vaccine. The chain links TRBV21-1 to TRBJ1-1; no DNA check was done on the table's D call, TRBD1. TRBV21-1 is labeled a pseudogene. This specimen consisted of peripheral blood, obtained 28 days after the second AZD1222 dose. CDR3: CASSKLNRVANTEAFF. DNA for the CDR3: TGTGCCAGCAGCAAATTGAACAGGGTGGCGAACACTGAAGCTTTCTTT.